This entry is about one T cell receptor (beta chain). V trimming: 6 bases; J trimming: 1 base; junction bases outside the gene matches: 6. This CDR3 has 16 amino acids. Germline loops: CDR1 KGHDR, CDR2 SFDVKD. This sample is drawn from a study of blood T cell repertoires in COVID-19. Background on the study: Samples came from the United States, Italy and Spain, spanning acute and convalescent COVID-19. PBMCs, B-cell-depleted T cells, or T cells provided the cDNA or gDNA that made up the material.

Per the original methods: Reference gene primers were amplified, and this amplification served to estimate nucleated cell counts. Assay: immunoSEQ multiplex PCR; the TCRdb copy retains only in-frame clones and omits some. V and J calls and clone size are those listed in that table; D and trimming were worked out from the DNA. The sample includes 330,000 or so clones, 92% of them seen just once. Before being deemed recovered, Cohort 3 donors had two negative PCRs, clearance, or symptom resolution. This chain connects TRBV24-1 to TRBJ2-1; 9 nucleotides align to TRBD1. This receptor was taken from a woman aged 25 to 39 who had recovered from COVID-19. The sequenced sample consisted of PBMCs or T cells enriched from blood (not recorded which). The CDR3 coding sequence is TGTGCCACCAGTACACGACAGGGGGTTTCCTACAATGAGCAGTTCTTC. Encoded protein: CATSTRQGVSYNEQFF.